The 19 T cell receptor beta chains listed next were all sequenced from one sample in a study of blood T cell repertoires in COVID-19 (dated by TCRdb to 2020 to 2021). Libraries came from the immunoSEQ multiplex PCR assay. TCRdb re-hosts the immuneACCESS table, in-frame sequences only. Its copies lack some clones; in the studies checked, an unresolved V gene accounts for under half of them, and the cause for the rest is not known. This sample comprises over 450,000 clones, nearly 90% of them detected only once. Roughly 1% of the sample lies in the top ten. Sequencing was carried out using peripheral blood. These receptors were collected from a young man with COVID-19, enrolled during active disease.

This sequence joins TRBV3-1 (or the pseudogene TRBV3-2) and TRBJ2-1; 8 bases map to TRBD1. V dropped 3 bases and J dropped 7; count of bases not matched to a gene: 2. Germline CDR1 LGHDT, CDR2 YNNKEL (reference sequence). This CDR3 is 13 amino acids long. DNA for the CDR3: TGTGCCAGCAGCCACACAGGGGGGAATGAGCAGTTCTTC. It translates to CASSHTGGNEQFF.

The chain joins TRBV20-1 to TRBJ2-6, with 10 bases lining up with TRBD2. Trimming cost V 3 bases and J 0 bases; bases outside gene matches: 8. Germline assignment: CDR1 DFQATT and CDR2 SNEGSKA (reference sequence). CDR3 size: 18 residues. CDR3 amino acids: CSASKAAGGLSGANVLTF. CDR3 nucleotides: TGCAGTGCTAGTAAAGCAGCGGGGGGGCTCTCTGGGGCCAACGTCCTGACTTTC.

This chain links TRBV7-2 with TRBJ2-3, with D uncertain. The CDR3 has 11 amino acids. V was shortened by 5 bases and J by 11 bases, with 11 bases between the two germline ends. Germline V gives CDR1 SGHTA, CDR2 FQGNSA. The CDR3 is CASSQQRGQYF. In nucleotides, the CDR3 is TGTGCCAGCAGCCAACAACGAGGGCAGTATTTT.

This rearrangement joins TRBV13 to TRBJ2-7; a weak D match, TRBD1 (6 bases). V lost 5 bases and J lost 3, with 11 bases in between. Per the germline V gene, CDR1 is PRHDT and CDR2 is FYEKMQ (reference sequence). CDR3 length: 13 amino acids. In DNA, the CDR3 is TGTGCCAGCAGCCGGGACACCTTCTACGAGCAGTACTTC. Amino acid sequence: CASSRDTFYEQYF.

The chain couples TRBV5-1 to TRBJ1-2, with TRBD1 matching 11 bases. Germline values: CDR1 SGHRS, CDR2 YFSETQ. This CDR3 region has 17 residues. V dropped 4 bases and J dropped 8; count of bases not matched to a gene: 16. The CDR3 sequence: CASSLGTTGQGVKGYTF. The CDR3, as DNA: TGCGCCAGCAGCCTTGGAACTACGGGACAGGGGGTAAAAGGCTACACCTTC.

V usage is TRBV21-1 and J usage is TRBJ2-1; TRBD2 is the table's D call, not checked against the DNA. TRBV21-1 is marked as a pseudogene. The CDR3 totals 15 residues. The CDR3 loop is CASTREGRSYNEQFF. CDR3 DNA sequence: TGTGCCAGCACCCGGGAAGGGCGCTCCTACAATGAGCAGTTCTTC.

The chain combines TRBV5-4 with TRBJ2-1; D is unresolved. V shed 0 bases and J shed 2 bases, with 6 bases lying between them. There are 14 residues in the CDR3. CDR1 is SGHNT and CDR2 is YYREEE in the germline V gene (reference sequence). For the CDR3, the DNA is TGTGCCAGCAGCTTGGACAGCACCTACAATGAGCAGTTCTTC. It is translated as CASSLDSTYNEQFF.

The CDR3 coding sequence is TGTGCCACCAGCGACCCAGAGGACACTGAAGCTTTCTTT. Its translation: CATSDPEDTEAFF. V gene TRBV24-1 combines with J gene TRBJ1-1, with D unresolved. Germline V CDR1 and CDR2: KGHDR, SFDVKD. The CDR3 totals 13 residues. Trimming pared 7 bases from V and 3 bases from J, leaving 11 bases between.

The count of this clone is one. The rearrangement uses TRBV21-1 and TRBJ1-3. TRBV21-1 is labeled a pseudogene. This CDR3 has 13 residues. The CDR3 nucleotides read TGTGCCAGCTCCGCCCCGCAGGGAGGCACCATATATTTT. Translated, it gives CASSAPQGGTIYF.

This chain uses TRBV5-6 with TRBJ2-7; 7 nucleotides match TRBD2. With V trimmed by 1 base and J by 5 bases, 12 bases remained unmatched. Germline assignment: CDR1 SGHDT and CDR2 YYEEEE. The length of the CDR3 is 16 residues. The CDR3 loop reads CASSLNWGRGFHEQYF. The CDR3 region has the DNA TGTGCCAGCAGCTTGAATTGGGGGAGGGGATTCCACGAGCAGTACTTC.

The rearrangement joins TRBV6-5 to TRBJ2-1, with D perhaps TRBD1 (6 bases). Germline CDR1 reads MNHEY; CDR2 reads SVGAGI. The V and J ends lost 4 bases and 3 bases respectively, with 16 bases between them. This CDR3 region has 16 residues. The CDR3 DNA sequence: TGTGCCAGCAGTTCTTTGGGCAGGGGATTCTACAATGAGCAGTTCTTC. Its translation is CASSSLGRGFYNEQFF.

This chain uses TRBV6-5 with TRBJ1-4; perhaps TRBD1 as D (6 bases). V was cut by 6 bases and J by 4 bases, with 12 bases left in between. Germline loops: CDR1 MNHEY, CDR2 SVGAGI. CDR3 length equals 14 residues. This chain's CDR3 is CASRPTGFNEKLFF. The CDR3 nucleotides are TGTGCCAGCAGACCAACAGGGTTTAATGAAAAACTGTTTTTT.

The chain is built from TRBV4-2 and TRBJ1-1, with D hard to call. Deletions cut 1 base from V and 10 bases from J, with 7 bases between. This CDR3 is built from 11 residues. Germline CDR1 and CDR2: LGHNA and YNFKEQ. The chain's CDR3 is CASSQAAGAFF. In DNA form, the CDR3 reads TGTGCCAGCAGCCAAGCCGCAGGAGCTTTCTTT.

This clone has only a few counts. This chain uses TRBV3-1 (or the pseudogene TRBV3-2) with TRBJ2-7, with D uncertain. The CDR3 contains 11 residues. V was shortened by 1 base and J by 6 bases, with 4 bases between the two germline ends. CDR1 and CDR2 (germline): LGHDT, YNNKEL (reference sequence). This CDR3 reads CASSQVGEQYF. The DNA of the CDR3 is TGTGCCAGCAGCCAAGTCGGCGAGCAGTACTTC.

The chain has TRBV25-1 and TRBJ1-6, with 8 bases fitting TRBD1. CDR3 length: 15 residues. After removal of 1 base from V and 7 bases from J, the junction contained 3 bases not matched to a gene. Germline CDR1 MGHDK, CDR2 SYGVNS. Written as DNA, the CDR3 is TGTGCCAGCAGTGAATCCGACAGGGGAAATTCACCCCTCCACTTT. Translating gives CASSESDRGNSPLHF.

This clone was recorded a few times. This chain connects TRBV13 to TRBJ1-5, with D tentatively TRBD1 (6 bases). The CDR3 totals 19 residues. V was shortened by 2 bases and J by 1 base, with 21 bases between the two germline ends. Germline loops: CDR1 PRHDT, CDR2 FYEKMQ (reference sequence). CDR3 bases: TGTGCCAGCAGCTTACCCGGACAGAAGTTACCTCTGAGCAATCAGCCCCAGCATTTT. Encoded protein: CASSLPGQKLPLSNQPQHF.

The CDR3 is CASSPQGQGRPHF. The CDR3 region has the DNA TGTGCCAGCAGCCCACAGGGGCAGGGGAGACCGCATTTT. The J gene is TRBJ1-5, the V gene TRBV7-9; TRBD1 aligns across 7 bases. With V trimmed by 5 bases and J by 15 bases, 13 bases remained unmatched. The CDR3 is 13 residues long. CDR1 SEHNR and CDR2 FQNEAQ come from the germline V gene (reference sequence). Drawing the rest from reference TRBV7-9 and TRBJ1-5, the complete variable domain is DTGVSQNPRHKITKRGQNVTFRCDPISEHNRLYWYRQTLGQGPEFLTYFQNEAQLEKSRLLSDRFSAERPKGSFSTLEIQRTEQGDSAMYLCASSPQGQGRPHFGDGTRLSIL.

V and J are TRBV20-1 and TRBJ2-1; D unclear. The CDR3 has 11 residues. Trimming pared 4 bases from V and 9 bases from J, leaving 10 bases between. The germline V gene has CDR1 DFQATT and CDR2 SNEGSKA (reference sequence). The CDR3 loop is CSAMPVSEQFF. CDR3 bases: TGCAGTGCTATGCCGGTGAGTGAGCAGTTCTTC.

This clone has more than one count but fewer than ten. The chain recombines TRBV1 with TRBJ1-5; the table calls TRBD1, which could not be checked here. TRBV1 is recorded as a pseudogene. This CDR3 has 19 amino acids. The CDR3: CTSSQGDRGQPNSNQPQHF. The CDR3 bases are TGCACCAGCAGCCAAGGAGACAGGGGTCAACCCAATAGCAATCAGCCCCAGCATTTT.